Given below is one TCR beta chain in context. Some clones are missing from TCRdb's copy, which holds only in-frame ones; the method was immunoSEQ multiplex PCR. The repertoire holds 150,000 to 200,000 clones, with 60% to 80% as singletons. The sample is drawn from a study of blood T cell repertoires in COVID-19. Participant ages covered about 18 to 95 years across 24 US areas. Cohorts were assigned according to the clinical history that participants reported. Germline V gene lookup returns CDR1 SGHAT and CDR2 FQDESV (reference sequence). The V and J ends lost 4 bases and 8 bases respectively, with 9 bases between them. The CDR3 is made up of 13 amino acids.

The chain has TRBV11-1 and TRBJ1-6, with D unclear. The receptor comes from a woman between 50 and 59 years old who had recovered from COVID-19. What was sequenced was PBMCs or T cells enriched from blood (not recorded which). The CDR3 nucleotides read TGTGCCAGCAGCTCAGGAAGAGATTCACCCCTCCACTTT. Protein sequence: CASSSGRDSPLHF.